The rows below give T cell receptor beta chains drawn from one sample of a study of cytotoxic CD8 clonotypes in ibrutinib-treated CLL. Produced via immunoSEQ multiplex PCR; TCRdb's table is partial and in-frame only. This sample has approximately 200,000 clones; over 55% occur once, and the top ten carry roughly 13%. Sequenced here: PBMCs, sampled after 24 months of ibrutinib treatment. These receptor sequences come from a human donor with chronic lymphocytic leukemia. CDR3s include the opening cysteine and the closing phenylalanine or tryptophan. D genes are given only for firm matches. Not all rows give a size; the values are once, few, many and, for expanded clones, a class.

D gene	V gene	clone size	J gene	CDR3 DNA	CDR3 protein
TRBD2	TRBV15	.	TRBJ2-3	TGTGCCACCAGCAGCGGGACTAGCGGGAGGATCAGCACAGATACGCAGTATTTT	CATSSGTSGRISTDTQYF
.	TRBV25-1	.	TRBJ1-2	TGTGCCAGCAGTGACTCCTCCGGACGGGGCTACACCTTC	CASSDSSGRGYTF
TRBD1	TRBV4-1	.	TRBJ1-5	TGCGCCAGCAGCCAAGCAGGACAGGGGGCCAATCAGCCCCAGCATTTT	CASSQAGQGANQPQHF
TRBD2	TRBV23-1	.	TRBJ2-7	TGCGCCAGCACAGGGACTAGCGGGAAATTGGACGAGCAGTACTTC	CASTGTSGKLDEQYF
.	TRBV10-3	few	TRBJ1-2	TGTGCCATCAGTGAGTCGGAGGTGACGAACTATGGCTACACCTTC	CAISESEVTNYGYTF
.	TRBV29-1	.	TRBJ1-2	TGCAGCGCCCCACCAGGGTGGGTCAACTATGGCTACACCTTC	CSAPPGWVNYGYTF
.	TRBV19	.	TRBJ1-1	TGTGCCAGTAGTCATGTTGCGGTTCCCTTCACTGAAGCTTTCTTT	CASSHVAVPFTEAFF
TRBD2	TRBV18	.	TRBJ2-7	TGTGCCAGCTCACCTCTAGCGGGAGTGAGCTACGAGCAGTACTTC	CASSPLAGVSYEQYF
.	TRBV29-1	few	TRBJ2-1	TGCTCGTTGTCTCATCCTAACAATGAGCAGTTCTTC	CSLSHPNNEQFF
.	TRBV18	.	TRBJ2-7	TGTGCCAGCTCACCGTACAGGGACTCGGACGAGCAGTACTTC	CASSPYRDSDEQYF
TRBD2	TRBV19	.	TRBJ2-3	TGTGCCAGTAGTACAACTAGCGGGGGGACCACAGATACGCAGTATTTT	CASSTTSGGTTDTQYF
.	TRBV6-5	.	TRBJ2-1	TGTGCCAGCAGGCGGACCAATTCCTACAATGAGCAGTTCTTC	CASRRTNSYNEQFF
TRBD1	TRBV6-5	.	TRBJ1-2	TGTGCCAGCAGTAAGATAGACAGGGGCGGATATGGCTACACCTTC	CASSKIDRGGYGYTF
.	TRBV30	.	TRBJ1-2	TGTGCCTGGAGCCCAGGGGATGCGGCTGGCTACACCTTC	CAWSPGDAAGYTF
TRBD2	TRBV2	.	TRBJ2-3	TGTGCCATCTCTAGCGGGAGCTATACGCAGTATTTT	CAISSGSYTQYF
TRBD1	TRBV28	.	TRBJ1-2	TGTGCCAGCAGTTTTCGGGGGGACAGGGTCTATGGCTACACCTTC	CASSFRGDRVYGYTF
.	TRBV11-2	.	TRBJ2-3	TGTGCCAGCAGCTTTTCCGTGACAGATACGCAGTATTTT	CASSFSVTDTQYF
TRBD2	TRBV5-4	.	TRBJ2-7	TGTGCCAGCAGCTGGCCGGGACTAGCGGGACGCGAGCAGTACTTC	CASSWPGLAGREQYF
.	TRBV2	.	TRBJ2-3	TGTGCCATCACTCAGGGCCCTACGATCACAGATACGCAGTATTTT	CAITQGPTITDTQYF
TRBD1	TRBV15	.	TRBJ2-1	TGTGCCACCAGCGGACAGGGATTAGACAGAGGGGCGTCATACAATGAGCAGTTCTTC	CATSGQGLDRGASYNEQFF
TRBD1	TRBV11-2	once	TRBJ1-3	TGTGCCAGCAGCTTACCAGGGGGAGCTGGAAACACCATATATTTT	CASSLPGGAGNTIYF
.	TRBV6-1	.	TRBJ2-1	TGTGCCAGCAGTGAAAGAGCGGAGTCCTACAATGAGCAGTTCTTC	CASSERAESYNEQFF
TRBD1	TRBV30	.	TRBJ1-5	TGTGCCTGGAGTGTAAGGACAGGGGTAGCTCAGCCCCAGCATTTT	CAWSVRTGVAQPQHF
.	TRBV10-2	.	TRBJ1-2	TGCGCCAGCAACCGGGACACTTTATATGGCTACACCTTC	CASNRDTLYGYTF